This record looks at one T cell receptor (beta chain) sequence and its context. The target antigen is unknown. The entry originates in a study of shared clonotypes between healthy human individuals. Study information: CD4 naive and CD4 memory each took three plates per donor, while CD8 naive took two and CD8 memory one.

Study results and limitations: Unshared clonotypes carried lower generation probabilities than those common to all four donors. On the whole, naive subsets had larger estimated richness than memory subsets had.

The J segment lost 4 bases and the V segment lost 2 bases, leaving 8 bases of the junction unmatched. This CDR3 is built from 15 residues. Germline CDR1 reads MNHEY; CDR2 reads SVGAGI. Sequenced by immunoSEQ multiplex PCR; TCRdb stores in-frame clones only, minus some. This sample has around 100,000 clones, with around two thirds found just once. The sequenced sample was memory CD8+ T cells sorted from blood. Subset here: CD45RO+ cells pooled with CCR7-negative TemRA cells. The clonotype originates from a woman between 25 and 40 years old in good health. This chain connects TRBV6-5 to TRBJ2-7; 7 nucleotides line up with TRBD1. For the CDR3, the DNA is TGTGCCAGCAGTTACAGAGGGACAGAGCTATACGAGCAGTACTTC. It translates to CASSYRGTELYEQYF.